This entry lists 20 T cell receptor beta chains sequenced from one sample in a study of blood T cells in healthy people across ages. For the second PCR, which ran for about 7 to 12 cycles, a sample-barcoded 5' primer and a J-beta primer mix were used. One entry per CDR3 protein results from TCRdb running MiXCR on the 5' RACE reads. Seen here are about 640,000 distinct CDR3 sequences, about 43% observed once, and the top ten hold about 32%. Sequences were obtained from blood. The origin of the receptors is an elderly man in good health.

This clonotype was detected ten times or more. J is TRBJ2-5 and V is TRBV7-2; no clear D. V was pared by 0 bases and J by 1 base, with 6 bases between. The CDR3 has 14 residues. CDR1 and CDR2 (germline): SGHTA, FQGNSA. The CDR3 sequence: CASSLAGLQETQYF. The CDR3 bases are TGTGCCAGCAGCTTAGCCGGCCTCCAAGAGACCCAGTACTTC.

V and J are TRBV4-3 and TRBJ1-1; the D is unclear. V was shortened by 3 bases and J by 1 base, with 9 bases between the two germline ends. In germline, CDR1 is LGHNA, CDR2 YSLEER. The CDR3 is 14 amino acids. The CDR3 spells CASSQQAKNTEAFF. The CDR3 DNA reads TGCGCCAGCAGCCAGCAGGCTAAGAACACTGAAGCTTTCTTT.

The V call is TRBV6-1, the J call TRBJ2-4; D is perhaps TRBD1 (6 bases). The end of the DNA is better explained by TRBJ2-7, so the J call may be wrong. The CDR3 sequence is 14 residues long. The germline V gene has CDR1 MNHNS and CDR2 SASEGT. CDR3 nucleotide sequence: TGTGCCAGCAGCGACGGTGTAGGGGGCTACGAGCAGTACTTC. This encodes CASSDGVGGYEQYF.

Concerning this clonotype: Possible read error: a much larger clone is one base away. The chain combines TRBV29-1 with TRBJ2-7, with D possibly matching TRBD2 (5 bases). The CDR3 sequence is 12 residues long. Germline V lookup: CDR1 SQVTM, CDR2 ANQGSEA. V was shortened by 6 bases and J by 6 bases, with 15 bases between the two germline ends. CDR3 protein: CSVPRTRGEQYF. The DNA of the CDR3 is TGCAGCGTACCCAGGACTCGGGGCGAGCAGTACTTC.

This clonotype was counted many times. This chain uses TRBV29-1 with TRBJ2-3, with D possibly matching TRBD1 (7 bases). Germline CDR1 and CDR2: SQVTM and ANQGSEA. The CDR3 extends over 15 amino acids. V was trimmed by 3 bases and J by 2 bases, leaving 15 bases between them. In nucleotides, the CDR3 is TGCAGCGTTGATACAGGGGCGGGGCACACAGATACGCAGTATTTT. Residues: CSVDTGAGHTDTQYF.

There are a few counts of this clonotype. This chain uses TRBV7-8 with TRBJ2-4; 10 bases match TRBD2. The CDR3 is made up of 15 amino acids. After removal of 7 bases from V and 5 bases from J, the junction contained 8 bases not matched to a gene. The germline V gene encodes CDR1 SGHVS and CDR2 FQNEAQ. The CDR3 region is CASTNNGLAENIQYF. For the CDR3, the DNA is TGTGCCAGCACCAACAATGGACTAGCGGAAAACATTCAGTACTTC.

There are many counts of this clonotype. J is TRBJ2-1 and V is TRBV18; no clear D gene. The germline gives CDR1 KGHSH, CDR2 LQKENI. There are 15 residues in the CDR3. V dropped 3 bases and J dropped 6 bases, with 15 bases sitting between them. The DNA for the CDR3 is TGTGCCAGCTCACCCGAACGTGCTATAGGCAATGAGCAGTTCTTC. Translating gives CASSPERAIGNEQFF.

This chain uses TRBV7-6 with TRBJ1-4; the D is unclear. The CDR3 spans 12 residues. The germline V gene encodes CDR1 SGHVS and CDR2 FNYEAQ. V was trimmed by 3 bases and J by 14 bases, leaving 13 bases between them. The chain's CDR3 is CASSLSGSWLFF. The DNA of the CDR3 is TGTGCCAGCAGCTTGTCGGGAAGTTGGCTGTTTTTT.

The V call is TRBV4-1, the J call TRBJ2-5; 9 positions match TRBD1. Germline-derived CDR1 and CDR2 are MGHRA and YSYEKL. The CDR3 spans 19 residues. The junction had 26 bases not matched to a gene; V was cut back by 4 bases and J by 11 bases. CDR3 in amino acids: CASSLPGTGSPRVYDEQYF. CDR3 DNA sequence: TGCGCCAGCAGCCTTCCCGGGACAGGGAGCCCTAGGGTCTACGATGAGCAGTACTTC.

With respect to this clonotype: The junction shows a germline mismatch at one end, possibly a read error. CDR3 amino acids: CASSLGGAGVKGANVLTF. The CDR3 nucleotides read TGCGCCAGCAGCTTAGGCGGAGCAGGGGTGAAAGGGGCCAACGTCCTGACTTTC. J is TRBJ2-6 and V is TRBV7-9, with a tentative D call TRBD1 (6 bases). The CDR3 totals 18 residues. CDR1 is SEHNR, CDR2 FQNEAQ, per germline (reference sequence).

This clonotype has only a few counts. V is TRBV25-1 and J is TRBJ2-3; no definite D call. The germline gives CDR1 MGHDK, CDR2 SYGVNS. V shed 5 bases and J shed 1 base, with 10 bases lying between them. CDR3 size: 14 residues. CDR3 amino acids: CASSKPGGTDTQYF. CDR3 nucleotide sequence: TGTGCCAGCAGTAAACCCGGAGGCACAGATACGCAGTATTTT.

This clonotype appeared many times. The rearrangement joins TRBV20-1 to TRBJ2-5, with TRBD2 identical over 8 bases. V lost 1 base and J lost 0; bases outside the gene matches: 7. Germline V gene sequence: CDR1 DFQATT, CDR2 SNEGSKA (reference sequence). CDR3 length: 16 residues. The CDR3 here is CSARASSGNYQETQYF. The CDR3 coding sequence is TGCAGTGCTAGAGCTAGTAGCGGGAACTACCAAGAGACCCAGTACTTC.

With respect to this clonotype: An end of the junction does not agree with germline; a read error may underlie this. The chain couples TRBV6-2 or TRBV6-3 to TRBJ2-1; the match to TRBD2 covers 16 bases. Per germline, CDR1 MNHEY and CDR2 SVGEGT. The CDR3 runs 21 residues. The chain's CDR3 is CASSVPRGTSGGVSSYDEQFF. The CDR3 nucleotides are TGTGCCAGCAGTGTTCCTCGGGGGACTAGCGGGGGGGTGAGCTCCTACGATGAGCAGTTCTTC.

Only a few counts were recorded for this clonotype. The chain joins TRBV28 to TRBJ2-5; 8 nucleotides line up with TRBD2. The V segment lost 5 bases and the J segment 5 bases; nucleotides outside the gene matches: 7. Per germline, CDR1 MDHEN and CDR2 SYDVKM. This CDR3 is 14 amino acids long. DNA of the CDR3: TGTGCCAGCAGTCAGCGGGAGCCGTGGGAGACCCAGTACTTC. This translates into CASSQREPWETQYF.

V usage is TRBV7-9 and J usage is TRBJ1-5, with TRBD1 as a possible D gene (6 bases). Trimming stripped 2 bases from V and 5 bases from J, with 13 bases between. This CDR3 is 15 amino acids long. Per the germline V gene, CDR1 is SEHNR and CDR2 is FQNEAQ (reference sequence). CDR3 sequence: CASSLKGGTDQPQHF. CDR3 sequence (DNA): TGTGCCAGCAGCTTAAAGGGGGGAACGGATCAGCCCCAGCATTTT.

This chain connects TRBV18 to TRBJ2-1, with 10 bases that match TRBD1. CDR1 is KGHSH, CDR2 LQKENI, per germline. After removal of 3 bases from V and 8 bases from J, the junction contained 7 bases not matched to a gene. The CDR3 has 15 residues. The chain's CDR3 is CASSPGQGVLDEQFF. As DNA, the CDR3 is TGTGCCAGCTCACCTGGACAGGGGGTACTCGATGAGCAGTTCTTC.

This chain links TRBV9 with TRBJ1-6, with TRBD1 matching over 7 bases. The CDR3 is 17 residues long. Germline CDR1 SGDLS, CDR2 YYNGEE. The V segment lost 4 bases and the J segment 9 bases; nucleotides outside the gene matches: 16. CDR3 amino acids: CASSTGGQALRGSPLHF. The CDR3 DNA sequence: TGTGCCAGCAGCACCGGCGGACAGGCTTTAAGGGGTTCACCCCTCCACTTT.

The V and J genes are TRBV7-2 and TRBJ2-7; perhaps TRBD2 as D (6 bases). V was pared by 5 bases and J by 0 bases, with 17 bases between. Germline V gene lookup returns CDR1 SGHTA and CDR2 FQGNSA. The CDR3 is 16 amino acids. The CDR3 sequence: CASSRPAGGLSYEQYF. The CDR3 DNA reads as TGTGCCAGCAGCCGACCGGCCGGGGGACTCTCCTACGAGCAGTACTTC.

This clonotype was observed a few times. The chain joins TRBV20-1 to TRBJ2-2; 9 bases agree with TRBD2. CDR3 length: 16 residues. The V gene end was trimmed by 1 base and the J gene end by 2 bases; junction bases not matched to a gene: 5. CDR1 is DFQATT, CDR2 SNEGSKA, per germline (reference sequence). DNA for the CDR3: TGCAGTGCTAGAGCGTTGGGACTAGCTAACACCGGGGAGCTGTTTTTT. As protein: CSARALGLANTGELFF.

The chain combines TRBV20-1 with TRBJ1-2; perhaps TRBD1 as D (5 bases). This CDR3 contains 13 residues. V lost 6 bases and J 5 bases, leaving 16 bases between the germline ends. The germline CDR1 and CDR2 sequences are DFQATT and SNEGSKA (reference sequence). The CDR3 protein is CSAREGSLYGYTF. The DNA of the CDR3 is TGCAGTGCCAGGGAGGGAAGCCTTTATGGCTACACCTTC.